The clone carrying this TCR beta chain was detected once. As yet, its antigen is unknown. V lost 2 bases, J lost 0 bases, and 4 bases stayed unmatched. CDR1 is KGHSH and CDR2 is LQKENI in the germline V gene. The CDR3 contains 15 residues. Recipients boosted at about 4 weeks or about 12 weeks are pooled. TCRdb's copy holds only in-frame clones and misses some; the assay was immunoSEQ multiplex PCR. The data show fewer than 90,000 clones, with 80% to 95% seen just once and roughly 12% held by the top ten. This sample was included in a study of T cell responses to AZD1222 COVID-19 vaccine. Study observations and caveats: Reports indicate that nearly half of spike-specific TCRs are directed at unmutated variant regions. Clonal diversity was possibly underestimated, and white British individuals and females predominated among donors. No day 14 peak samples; only post-peak repertoires were characterized.

This clonotype was sampled from an adult who received the AZD1222 COVID-19 vaccine. The chain joins TRBV18 to TRBJ2-7, with 7 bases aligning to TRBD2. This specimen consisted of peripheral blood, obtained 28 days after the second AZD1222 dose. CDR3 protein: CASSPGRGRSYEQYF. The CDR3 DNA follows: TGTGCCAGCTCACCAGGGAGGGGACGCTCCTACGAGCAGTACTTC.